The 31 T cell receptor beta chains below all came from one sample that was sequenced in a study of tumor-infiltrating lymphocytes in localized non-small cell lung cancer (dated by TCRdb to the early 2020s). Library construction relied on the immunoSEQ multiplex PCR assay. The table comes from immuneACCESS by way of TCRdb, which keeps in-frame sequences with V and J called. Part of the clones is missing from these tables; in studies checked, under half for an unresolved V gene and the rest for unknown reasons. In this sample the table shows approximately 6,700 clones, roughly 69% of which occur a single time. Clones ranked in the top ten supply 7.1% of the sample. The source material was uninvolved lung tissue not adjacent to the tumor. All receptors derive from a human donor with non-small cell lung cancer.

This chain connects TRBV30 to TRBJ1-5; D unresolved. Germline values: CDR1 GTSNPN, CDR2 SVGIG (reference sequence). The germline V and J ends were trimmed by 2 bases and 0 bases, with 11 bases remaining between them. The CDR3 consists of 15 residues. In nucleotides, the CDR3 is TGTGCCTGGAGTCTAGGGATCTATAGCAATCAGCCCCAGCATTTT. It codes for CAWSLGIYSNQPQHF.

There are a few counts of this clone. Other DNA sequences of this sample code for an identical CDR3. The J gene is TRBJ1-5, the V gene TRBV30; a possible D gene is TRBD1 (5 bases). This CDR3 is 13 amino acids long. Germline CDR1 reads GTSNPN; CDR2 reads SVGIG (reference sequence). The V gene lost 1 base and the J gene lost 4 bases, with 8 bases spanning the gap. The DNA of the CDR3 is TGTGCCTGGAGTGCGGGGGGGAATCAGCCCCAGCATTTT. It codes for CAWSAGGNQPQHF.

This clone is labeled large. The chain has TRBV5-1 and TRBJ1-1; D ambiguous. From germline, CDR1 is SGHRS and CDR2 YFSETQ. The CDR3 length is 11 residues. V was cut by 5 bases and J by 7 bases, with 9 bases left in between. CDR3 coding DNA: TGCGCCAGCAGAGGCAGAGATGAAGCTTTCTTT. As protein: CASRGRDEAFF.

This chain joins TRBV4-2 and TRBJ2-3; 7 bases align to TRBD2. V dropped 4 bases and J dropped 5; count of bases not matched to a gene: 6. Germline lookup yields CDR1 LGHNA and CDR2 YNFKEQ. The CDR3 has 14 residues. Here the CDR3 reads CASSRITGGDTQYF. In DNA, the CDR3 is TGTGCCAGCAGCCGAATTACGGGGGGAGATACGCAGTATTTT.

DNA of the CDR3: TGTGCCAGCGCGGAGGGGGCTATTTACTCACCCCTCCACTTT. It translates to CASAEGAIYSPLHF. J is TRBJ1-6 and V is TRBV25-1; 7 bases are a match to TRBD1. Germline CDR1 and CDR2: MGHDK and SYGVNS. V lost 8 bases, J lost 10 bases, and 11 bases stayed unmatched. The CDR3 totals 14 residues.

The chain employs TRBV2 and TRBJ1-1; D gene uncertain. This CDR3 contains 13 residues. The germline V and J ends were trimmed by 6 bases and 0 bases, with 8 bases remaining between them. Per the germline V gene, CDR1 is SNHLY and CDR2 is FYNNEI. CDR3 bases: TGTGCCAGCAGCCAACGGATGAACACTGAAGCTTTCTTT. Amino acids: CASSQRMNTEAFF.

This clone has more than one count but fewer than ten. The CDR3 DNA is TGCAGCGTTGAGAACAGGGGGTATGGGGCCAACGTCCTGACTTTC. It specifies CSVENRGYGANVLTF. The chain links TRBV29-1 to TRBJ2-6; 8 bases match TRBD1. Germline trimming cut 3 bases from V and 3 bases from J; bases unmatched to any gene: 4. From germline, CDR1 is SQVTM and CDR2 ANQGSEA. The CDR3 is made up of 15 amino acids.

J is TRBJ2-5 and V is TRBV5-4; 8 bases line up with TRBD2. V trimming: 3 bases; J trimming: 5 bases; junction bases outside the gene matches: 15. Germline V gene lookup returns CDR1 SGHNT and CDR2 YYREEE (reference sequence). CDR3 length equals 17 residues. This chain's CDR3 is CASSSGGGRGAAETQYF. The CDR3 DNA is TGTGCCAGCAGCTCGGGAGGGGGACGGGGGGCGGCGGAGACCCAGTACTTC.

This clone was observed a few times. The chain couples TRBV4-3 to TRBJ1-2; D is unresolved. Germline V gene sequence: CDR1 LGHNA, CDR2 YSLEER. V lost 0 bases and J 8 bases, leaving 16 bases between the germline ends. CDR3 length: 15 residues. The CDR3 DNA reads TGCGCCAGCAGCCAAGAGGCTACCTCCCGGCGCGGCTACACCTTC. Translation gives CASSQEATSRRGYTF.

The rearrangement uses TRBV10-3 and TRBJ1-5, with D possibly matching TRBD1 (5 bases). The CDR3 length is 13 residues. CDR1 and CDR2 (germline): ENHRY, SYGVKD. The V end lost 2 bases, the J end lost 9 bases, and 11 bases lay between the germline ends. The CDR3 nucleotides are TGTGCCATCAGTGAGACAGGCGTCGGGCCCCAGCATTTT. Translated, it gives CAISETGVGPQHF.

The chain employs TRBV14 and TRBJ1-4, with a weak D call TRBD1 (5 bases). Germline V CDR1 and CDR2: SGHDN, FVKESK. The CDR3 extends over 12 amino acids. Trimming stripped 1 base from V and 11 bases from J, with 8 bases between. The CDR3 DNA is TGTGCCAGCAGCCAAGTGGGGACTAAACTGTTTTTT. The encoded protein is CASSQVGTKLFF. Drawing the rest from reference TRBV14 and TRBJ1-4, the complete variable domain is EAGVTQFPSHSVIEKGQTVTLRCDPISGHDNLYWYRRVMGKEIKFLLHFVKESKQDESGMPNNRFLAERTGGTYSTLKVQPAELEDSGVYFCASSQVGTKLFFGSGTQLSVL.

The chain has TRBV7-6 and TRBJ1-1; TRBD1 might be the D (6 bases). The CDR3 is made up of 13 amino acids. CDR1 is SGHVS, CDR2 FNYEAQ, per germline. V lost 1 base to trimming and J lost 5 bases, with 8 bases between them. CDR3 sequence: CASSLGGGTEAFF. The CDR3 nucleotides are TGTGCCAGCAGCTTAGGAGGGGGGACTGAAGCTTTCTTT.

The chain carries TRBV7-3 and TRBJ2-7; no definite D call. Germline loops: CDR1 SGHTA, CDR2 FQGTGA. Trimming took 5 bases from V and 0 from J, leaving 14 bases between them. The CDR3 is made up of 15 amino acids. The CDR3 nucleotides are TGTGCCAGCAGCGAGTTTGGCGCAGGCTCCTACGAGCAGTACTTC. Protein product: CASSEFGAGSYEQYF.

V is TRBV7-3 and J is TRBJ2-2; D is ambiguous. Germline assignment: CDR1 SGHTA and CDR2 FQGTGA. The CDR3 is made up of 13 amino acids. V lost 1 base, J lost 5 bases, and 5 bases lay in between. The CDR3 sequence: CASSLNPTGELFF. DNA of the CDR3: TGTGCCAGCAGCTTAAACCCTACCGGGGAGCTGTTTTTT.

The CDR3 region is CASSFGGGETQYF. The CDR3 coding sequence is TGTGCAAGCTCTTTCGGGGGGGGAGAGACCCAGTACTTC. This chain links TRBV7-7 with TRBJ2-5; 8 bases agree with TRBD2. The germline V gene encodes CDR1 SSHAT and CDR2 FNYEAQ (reference sequence). The CDR3 length is 13 residues.

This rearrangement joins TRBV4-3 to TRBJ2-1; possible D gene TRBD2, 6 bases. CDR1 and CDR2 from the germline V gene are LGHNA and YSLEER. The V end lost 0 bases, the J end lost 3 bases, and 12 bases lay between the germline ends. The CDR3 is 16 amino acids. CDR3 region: CASSQDLGGSYNEQFF. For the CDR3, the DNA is TGCGCCAGCAGCCAAGATCTTGGGGGGAGCTACAATGAGCAGTTCTTC.

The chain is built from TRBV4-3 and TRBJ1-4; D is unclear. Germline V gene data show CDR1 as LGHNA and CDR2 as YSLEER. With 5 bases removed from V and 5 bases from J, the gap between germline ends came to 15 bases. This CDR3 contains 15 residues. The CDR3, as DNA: TGCGCCAGCAGCTCGAGCTCCAGGATAAATGAAAAACTGTTTTTT. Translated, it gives CASSSSSRINEKLFF.

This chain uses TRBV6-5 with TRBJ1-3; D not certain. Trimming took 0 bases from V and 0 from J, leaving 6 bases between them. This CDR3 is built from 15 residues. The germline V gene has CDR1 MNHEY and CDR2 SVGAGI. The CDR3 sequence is CASSYSGNSGNTIYF. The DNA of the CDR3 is TGTGCCAGCAGTTACTCTGGGAACTCTGGAAACACCATATATTTT.

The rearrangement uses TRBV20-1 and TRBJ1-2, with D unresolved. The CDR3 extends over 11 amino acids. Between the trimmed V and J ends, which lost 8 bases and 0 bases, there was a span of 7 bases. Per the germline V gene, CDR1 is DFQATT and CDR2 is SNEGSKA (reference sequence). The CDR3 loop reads CSTGSNYGYTF. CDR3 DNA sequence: TGCAGTACCGGGTCTAACTATGGCTACACCTTC.

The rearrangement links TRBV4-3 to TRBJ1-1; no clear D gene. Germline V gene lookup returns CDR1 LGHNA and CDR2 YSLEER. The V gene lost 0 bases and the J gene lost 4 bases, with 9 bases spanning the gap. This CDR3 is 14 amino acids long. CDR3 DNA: TGCGCCAGCAGCCAAGATCGGATAGGCACTGAAGCTTTCTTT. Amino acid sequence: CASSQDRIGTEAFF.

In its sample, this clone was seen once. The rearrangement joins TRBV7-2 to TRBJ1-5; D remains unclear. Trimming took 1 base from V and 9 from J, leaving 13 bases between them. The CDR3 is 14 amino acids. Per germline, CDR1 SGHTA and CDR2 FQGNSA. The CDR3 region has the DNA TGTGCCAGCAGCTTAGGGGGAGGGTTGAGGCCCCAGCATTTT. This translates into CASSLGGGLRPQHF.

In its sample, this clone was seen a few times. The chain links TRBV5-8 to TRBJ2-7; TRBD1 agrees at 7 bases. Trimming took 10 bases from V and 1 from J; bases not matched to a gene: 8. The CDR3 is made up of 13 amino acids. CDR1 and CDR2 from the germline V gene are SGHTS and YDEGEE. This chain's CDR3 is CARRRTGSYEQYF. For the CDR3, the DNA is TGTGCCCGGCGGAGGACAGGTTCCTACGAGCAGTACTTC.

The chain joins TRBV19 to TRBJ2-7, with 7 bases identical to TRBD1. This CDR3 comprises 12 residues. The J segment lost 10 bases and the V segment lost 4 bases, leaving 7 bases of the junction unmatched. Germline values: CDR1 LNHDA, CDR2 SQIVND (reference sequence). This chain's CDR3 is CASSRRDSFQYF. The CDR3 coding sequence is TGTGCCAGTAGTAGACGGGACAGTTTTCAGTACTTC.

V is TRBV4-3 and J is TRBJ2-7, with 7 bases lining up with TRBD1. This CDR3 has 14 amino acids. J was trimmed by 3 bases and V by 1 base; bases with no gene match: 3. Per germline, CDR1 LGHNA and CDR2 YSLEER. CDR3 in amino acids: CASSQARGSYEQYF. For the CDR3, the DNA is TGCGCCAGCAGCCAAGCCAGGGGGAGCTACGAGCAGTACTTC.

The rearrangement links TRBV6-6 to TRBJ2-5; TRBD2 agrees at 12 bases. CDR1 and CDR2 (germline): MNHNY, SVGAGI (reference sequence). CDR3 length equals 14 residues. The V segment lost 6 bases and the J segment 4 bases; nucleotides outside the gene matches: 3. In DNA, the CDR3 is TGTGCCAGCAGCAAGGGACTAGCGGGAGAGACCCAGTACTTC. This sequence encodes CASSKGLAGETQYF.

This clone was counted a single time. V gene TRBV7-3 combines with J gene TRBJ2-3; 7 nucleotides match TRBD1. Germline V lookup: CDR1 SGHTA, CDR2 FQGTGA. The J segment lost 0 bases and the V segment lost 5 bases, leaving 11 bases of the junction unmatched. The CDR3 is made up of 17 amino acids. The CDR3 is CASSPYLHRGSTDTQYF. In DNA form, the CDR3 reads TGTGCCAGCAGCCCGTATCTTCACAGGGGAAGCACAGATACGCAGTATTTT.

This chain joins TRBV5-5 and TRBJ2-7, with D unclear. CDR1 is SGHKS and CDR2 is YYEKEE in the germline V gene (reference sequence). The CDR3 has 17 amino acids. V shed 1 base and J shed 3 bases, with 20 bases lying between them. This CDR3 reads CASSLTPGGFDSYEQYF. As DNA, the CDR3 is TGTGCCAGCAGCTTGACCCCTGGCGGATTTGATAGCTACGAGCAGTACTTC.

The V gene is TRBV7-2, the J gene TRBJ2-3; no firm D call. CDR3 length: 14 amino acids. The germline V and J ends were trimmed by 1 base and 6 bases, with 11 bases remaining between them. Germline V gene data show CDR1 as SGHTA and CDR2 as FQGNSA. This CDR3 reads CASSLVRAADTQYF. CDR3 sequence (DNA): TGTGCCAGCAGCTTAGTACGGGCGGCGGATACGCAGTATTTT.

The chain's CDR3 is CASSPGSSTDTQYF. For the CDR3, the DNA is TGTGCCAGCTCACCGGGATCTAGCACAGATACGCAGTATTTT. This chain links TRBV18 with TRBJ2-3; D not certain. There are 14 residues in the CDR3. Deletions cut 3 bases from V and 0 bases from J, with 7 bases between. From germline, CDR1 is KGHSH and CDR2 LQKENI.

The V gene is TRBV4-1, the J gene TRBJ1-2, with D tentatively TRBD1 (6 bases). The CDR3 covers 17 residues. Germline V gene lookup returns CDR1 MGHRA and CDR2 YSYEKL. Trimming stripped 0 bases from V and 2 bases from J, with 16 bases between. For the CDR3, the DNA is TGCGCCAGCAGCCAAGACAGGGGAATGGGCCCCAACTATGGCTACACCTTC. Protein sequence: CASSQDRGMGPNYGYTF.

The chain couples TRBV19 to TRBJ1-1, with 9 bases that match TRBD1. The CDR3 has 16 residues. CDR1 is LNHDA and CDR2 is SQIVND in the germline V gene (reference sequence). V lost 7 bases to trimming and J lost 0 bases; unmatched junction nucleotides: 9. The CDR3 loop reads CASNGGTGYVNTEAFF. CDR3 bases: TGTGCCAGTAATGGGGGGACAGGGTACGTGAACACTGAAGCTTTCTTT.